This TCR beta chain was recorded in a study of glioma-infiltrating T cells after dendritic cell vaccination. Study-wide points: Only a small number of patients had complete blood and tumor samples.

The length of the CDR3 is 15 residues. The germline CDR1 and CDR2 sequences are SGHNT and YYREEE (reference sequence). V was pared by 0 bases and J by 5 bases, with 4 bases of the junction left unmatched. Input was approximately 2.2 ug genomic DNA, or all available if less. Primers: 60 V beta forward and 13 J beta reverse. Using immunoSEQ multiplex PCR, the repertoire was profiled, and TCRdb retains in-frame clones only, with some absent. The sample contains about 82,000 clones, about 87% of which appear only once. Points on this clone: No antigen is known for it.

PBMC sampling occurred before vaccination, two weeks after the third dose, and at progression. The source was blood, collected before dendritic cell vaccination. The source of this sequence is a human donor with glioblastoma. This chain connects TRBV5-4 to TRBJ2-3; 9 nucleotides line up with TRBD2. The CDR3: CASSLGGGGLDTQYF. CDR3 nucleotides: TGTGCCAGCAGCTTGGGCGGGGGGGGTTTAGATACGCAGTATTTT.